These 24 T cell receptor beta chains came from one sample sequenced in a study of cytomegalovirus exposure and HLA in healthy donors. PCR involved 60 Vbeta and 13 Jbeta primers. Repertoires were generated with immunoSEQ multiplex PCR, while TCRdb's copy carries only in-frame clones and drops some. The sample lists some 90,000 clones; around 80% were seen once. Input material: PBMCs. All receptors derive from a male donor in good health and CMV-seropositive.

The chain couples TRBV5-6 to TRBJ2-7; TRBD1 might be the D (7 bases). The V end lost 5 bases, the J end lost 4 bases, and 25 bases lay between the germline ends. CDR1 and CDR2 (germline): SGHDT, YYEEEE. The CDR3 has 17 residues. The CDR3 here is CASSGDSGRERGYEQYF. The CDR3 region has the DNA TGTGCCAGCAGTGGGGACAGCGGCCGGGAGAGAGGGTACGAGCAGTACTTC.

The sample holds a few counts of this clone. The CDR3 DNA is TGTGCCAGCAGCTTGTTCACCCACAGCTCTGGGGCCAACGTCCTGACTTTC. Its protein is CASSLFTHSSGANVLTF. The chain couples TRBV5-4 to TRBJ2-6; D unclear. CDR3 length: 17 amino acids. V lost 1 base and J 0 bases, leaving 11 bases between the germline ends. Germline assignment: CDR1 SGHNT and CDR2 YYREEE (reference sequence).

The chain combines TRBV6-5 with TRBJ1-2; 7 nucleotides line up with TRBD1. There are 13 residues in the CDR3. Trimming at V came to 4 bases and at J to 3 bases, leaving 2 bases not matched to a gene. Germline CDR1 reads MNHEY; CDR2 reads SVGAGI. The CDR3 coding sequence is TGTGCCAGCAGTTCACAGGGGTACTATGGCTACACCTTC. Protein: CASSSQGYYGYTF.

The chain joins TRBV10-3 to TRBJ1-1, with TRBD1 matching 8 bases. The germline V gene encodes CDR1 ENHRY and CDR2 SYGVKD. There are 19 residues in the CDR3. Trimming removed 2 bases from V and 0 bases from J; junction bases left unmatched: 14. The chain's CDR3 is CAISELFGTGNSMNTEAFF. DNA for the CDR3: TGTGCCATCAGTGAGCTGTTTGGGACAGGAAATAGTATGAACACTGAAGCTTTCTTT.

CDR3 sequence (DNA): TGTGCCAGCACCGACTGGGGGGGGAACAATGAGCAGTTCTTC. This sequence encodes CASTDWGGNNEQFF. J is TRBJ2-1 and V is TRBV5-5; 7 bases line up with TRBD2. The J segment lost 5 bases and the V segment lost 6 bases, leaving 8 bases of the junction unmatched. The CDR3 extends over 14 amino acids. The germline gives CDR1 SGHKS, CDR2 YYEKEE (reference sequence).

The chain employs TRBV28 and TRBJ2-2, with 8 bases lining up with TRBD1. The CDR3 extends over 15 amino acids. CDR1 is MDHEN and CDR2 is SYDVKM in the germline V gene. V lost 4 bases, J lost 1 base, and 2 bases stayed unmatched. CDR3 sequence (DNA): TGTGCCAGCAGTTCGGGACAGGTGAACACCGGGGAGCTGTTTTTT. It encodes CASSSGQVNTGELFF.

The V call is TRBV6-1, the J call TRBJ1-4, with TRBD1 matching 7 bases. Unmatched junction bases numbered 5, after V lost 6 bases and J lost 7 bases. Germline V gene lookup returns CDR1 MNHNS and CDR2 SASEGT. This CDR3 has 13 amino acids. Here the CDR3 reads CASRPQGGEKLFF. In DNA form, the CDR3 reads TGTGCCAGCAGACCCCAGGGGGGTGAAAAACTGTTTTTT.

This clone has a handful of counts. The chain is built from TRBV10-3 and TRBJ2-1; 10 bases align to TRBD2. Germline V lookup: CDR1 ENHRY, CDR2 SYGVKD. The CDR3 runs to 11 residues. With V trimmed by 11 bases and J by 7 bases, 2 bases remained unmatched. Here the CDR3 DNA reads TGTGCCGCGGGACTAGCGAATGAGCAGTTCTTC. Amino acids: CAAGLANEQFF.

This clone was seen just once. The V gene is TRBV27, the J gene TRBJ2-3, with 8 nucleotides matching TRBD2. This CDR3 comprises 16 residues. V was pared by 5 bases and J by 1 base, with 8 bases of the junction left unmatched. Germline CDR1 and CDR2: MNHEY and SMNVEV (reference sequence). CDR3 sequence: CASSAGLDSGTDTQYF. The CDR3 nucleotides are TGTGCCAGCAGTGCGGGACTAGACTCTGGCACAGATACGCAGTATTTT.

V gene TRBV30 combines with J gene TRBJ2-7; no clear D. The CDR3 extends over 12 amino acids. CDR1 is GTSNPN, CDR2 SVGIG, per germline (reference sequence). Trimming shortened V by 0 bases and J by 2 bases, and 5 bases separated the two germline ends. The chain's CDR3 is CAWSVLTYEQYF. Here the CDR3 DNA reads TGTGCCTGGAGTGTACTTACCTACGAGCAGTACTTC. Drawing the rest from reference TRBV30 and TRBJ2-7, the complete variable domain is SQTIHQWPATLVQPVGSPLSLECTVEGTSNPNLYWYRQAAGRGLQLLFYSVGIGQISSEVPQNLSASRPQDRQFILSSKKLLLSDSGFYLCAWSVLTYEQYFGPGTRLTVT.

The genes are TRBV6-5 and TRBJ2-3; 8 positions agree with TRBD2. Per germline, CDR1 MNHEY and CDR2 SVGAGI. The CDR3 spans 15 residues. V dropped 0 bases and J dropped 4; count of bases not matched to a gene: 3. The CDR3 loop is CASSYSSGNSDTQYF. The CDR3 nucleotides read TGTGCCAGCAGTTACTCTAGCGGGAACTCAGATACGCAGTATTTT.

CDR3 in amino acids: CASSGGPSLHSGNTIYF. The CDR3 DNA reads TGTGCCAGCAGTGGGGGCCCCAGCTTACACTCTGGAAACACCATATATTTT. The chain employs TRBV2 and TRBJ1-3, with a possible D match to TRBD1 (5 bases). Deletions cut 4 bases from V and 0 bases from J, with 16 bases between. The germline V gene encodes CDR1 SNHLY and CDR2 FYNNEI. The CDR3 runs 17 residues.

This clone occurred a few times. The chain is built from TRBV5-1 and TRBJ1-1; perhaps TRBD1 as D (6 bases). V dropped 4 bases and J dropped 6 bases, with 13 bases sitting between them. From germline, CDR1 is SGHRS and CDR2 YFSETQ. This CDR3 comprises 13 residues. CDR3 DNA sequence: TGCGCCAGCAGCACTACAGGGTTGGCTGAAGCTTTCTTT. This codes for CASSTTGLAEAFF.

The chain links TRBV10-3 to TRBJ2-1; D call uncertain. Germline assignment: CDR1 ENHRY and CDR2 SYGVKD. This CDR3 spans 12 amino acids. Trimming pared 4 bases from V and 8 bases from J, leaving 9 bases between. CDR3 coding DNA: TGTGCCATCAGTGTGAAGCCCCATGAGCAGTTCTTC. This encodes CAISVKPHEQFF.

The chain employs TRBV11-3 and TRBJ2-5; D remains unclear. The CDR3 is 13 residues long. V lost 2 bases and J 2 bases, leaving 6 bases between the germline ends. Germline V lookup: CDR1 SGHNT, CDR2 YENEEA. CDR3 protein: CASSLHWQETQYF. CDR3 nucleotides: TGTGCCAGCAGCTTACACTGGCAAGAGACCCAGTACTTC.

The J gene is TRBJ2-7, the V gene TRBV5-1; D gene uncertain. There are 12 residues in the CDR3. Germline CDR1 SGHRS, CDR2 YFSETQ. V lost 5 bases and J 0 bases, leaving 6 bases between the germline ends. CDR3 bases: TGCGCCAGCAGTTCGAGCTCCTACGAGCAGTACTTC. Amino acids: CASSSSSYEQYF.

The chain joins TRBV29-1 to TRBJ2-7; D possibly corresponds to TRBD2 (6 bases). Germline values: CDR1 SQVTM, CDR2 ANQGSEA. The CDR3 sequence is 13 residues long. The V and J ends lost 4 bases and 6 bases respectively, with 16 bases between them. DNA of the CDR3: TGCAGCGTTGCGGGGGAAGTGGAAGCCGAGCAGTACTTC. Protein sequence: CSVAGEVEAEQYF.

To note about this clone: Other DNA sequences within the sample encode an identical CDR3. The chain is built from TRBV12-5 and TRBJ1-1, with 7 bases matching TRBD1. CDR1 is LGHNT, CDR2 FRNRAP, per germline. The CDR3 has 14 amino acids. Losses at the gene ends were 5 bases for V and 3 bases for J; bases not matched to a gene: 6. The CDR3 is CASGRRQGDTEAFF. CDR3 sequence (DNA): TGTGCTAGTGGTCGTAGGCAGGGGGACACTGAAGCTTTCTTT.

As regards this clone: Within the sample, other DNA sequences also encode this same CDR3. The CDR3 bases are TGTGCCAGCTCCCCCGGCAGGCAAGAGACCCAGTACTTC. It translates to CASSPGRQETQYF. The J gene is TRBJ2-5, the V gene TRBV18; no definite D call. The V end lost 6 bases, the J end lost 2 bases, and 10 bases lay between the germline ends. Germline V lookup: CDR1 KGHSH, CDR2 LQKENI. The CDR3 runs to 13 residues.

The J gene is TRBJ2-3, the V gene TRBV4-1; a weak D match, TRBD1 (5 bases). The CDR3 is 16 residues long. V lost 0 bases to trimming and J lost 3 bases, with 13 bases between them. Germline CDR1 MGHRA, CDR2 YSYEKL. The CDR3 sequence: CASSQDAGMGTDTQYF. The CDR3 DNA sequence: TGCGCCAGCAGCCAAGATGCAGGGATGGGGACAGATACGCAGTATTTT.

CDR3 DNA sequence: TGTGCCAGCAGCGTCGACGAGGGAAGTCACCAGCCCCAGCATTTT. It yields the protein CASSVDEGSHQPQHF. The chain recombines TRBV2 with TRBJ1-5; D is undetermined. Germline V gene data show CDR1 as SNHLY and CDR2 as FYNNEI. The CDR3 is made up of 15 amino acids. The V gene lost 6 bases and the J gene lost 7 bases, with 19 bases spanning the gap.

The V gene is TRBV9, the J gene TRBJ2-1; 10 bases map to TRBD1. Looked up from germline, CDR1 is SGDLS and CDR2 is YYNGEE. The J segment lost 7 bases and the V segment lost 4 bases, leaving 5 bases of the junction unmatched. The CDR3 spans 14 residues. The CDR3 loop is CASSKRQGANEQFF. The CDR3 bases are TGTGCCAGCAGCAAAAGACAGGGGGCGAATGAGCAGTTCTTC.

The chain recombines TRBV6-6 with TRBJ2-1; D unresolved. The V gene's germline CDR1 is MNHNY and CDR2 SVGAGI (reference sequence). This CDR3 has 14 amino acids. Deletions cut 7 bases from V and 7 bases from J, with 17 bases between. The CDR3: CASKNVGSANEQFF. Here the CDR3 DNA reads TGTGCCAGCAAAAACGTTGGCTCCGCAAATGAGCAGTTCTTC.

CDR3 coding DNA: TGTGCCAGCAGTAGCGACAATGAGCAGTTCTTC. It encodes CASSSDNEQFF. The J gene is TRBJ2-1, the V gene TRBV4-2; D possibly corresponds to TRBD2 (5 bases). Germline CDR1 and CDR2: LGHNA and YNFKEQ. CDR3 size: 11 residues. Trimming took 6 bases from V and 5 from J, leaving 5 bases between them.